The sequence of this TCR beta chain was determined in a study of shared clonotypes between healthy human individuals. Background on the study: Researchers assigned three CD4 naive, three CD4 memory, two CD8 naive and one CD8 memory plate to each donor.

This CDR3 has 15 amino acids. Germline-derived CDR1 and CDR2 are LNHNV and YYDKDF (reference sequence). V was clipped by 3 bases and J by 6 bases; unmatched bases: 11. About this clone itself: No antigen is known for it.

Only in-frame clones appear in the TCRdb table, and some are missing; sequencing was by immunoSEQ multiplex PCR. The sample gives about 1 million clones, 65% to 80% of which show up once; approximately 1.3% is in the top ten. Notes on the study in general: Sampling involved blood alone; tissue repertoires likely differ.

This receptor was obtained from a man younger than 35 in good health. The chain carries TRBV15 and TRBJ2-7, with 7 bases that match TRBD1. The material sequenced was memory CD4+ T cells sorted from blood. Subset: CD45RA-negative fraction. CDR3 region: CATSRSTGTRSEQYF. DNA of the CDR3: TGTGCCACCAGCAGGTCGACAGGGACGAGATCCGAGCAGTACTTC.